The source of this T cell receptor (beta chain) is a study of blood T cell repertoires in COVID-19. About the study: Samples taken during acute and convalescent COVID-19 were collected in the United States, Italy and Spain. From T cells, B-cell-depleted T cells, or PBMCs came the material, which was cDNA or gDNA.

The CDR3 is made up of 13 amino acids. Trimming cost V 5 bases and J 1 base, with 8 bases left between them. As handled by the study authors: Amplification of reference gene primers provided the estimated nucleated cell counts. The method was immunoSEQ multiplex PCR; TCRdb's version includes in-frame clones alone and lacks a portion of them. The D gene and trimming were derived from the DNA, and the V and J assignments and clone size from that table. The sample has tens of thousands of clones, 90% seen once. The specimen sequenced was peripheral blood. The chain uses TRBV12-3 or TRBV12-4 and TRBJ1-1, with D tentatively TRBD1 (5 bases). This clonotype originated in a man between 45 and 60 years old with acute or convalescent COVID-19. DNA of the CDR3: TGTGCCAGCAGTCCGACAGAGAACACTGAAGCTTTCTTT. Its translation: CASSPTENTEAFF.